This T cell receptor beta chain comes out of a study of T cell responses to AZD1222 COVID-19 vaccine. Study outcomes and limitations: Baseline serostatus was positive in only six or seven AZD1222 recipients. Unmutated regions of variants are reportedly targeted by nearly half of spike-specific TCRs.

Generated by immunoSEQ multiplex PCR, the TCRdb table keeps only in-frame clones and is missing some. Of over 150,000 clones listed, over 80% are singletons. Notes on this clone: The antigen remains unidentified.

The CDR3 sequence is 15 residues long. Deletions cut 5 bases from V and 2 bases from J, with 12 bases between. The germline CDR1 and CDR2 sequences are SGHTA and FQGTGA. The V and J genes are TRBV7-3 and TRBJ2-2, with D possibly matching TRBD2 (6 bases). The source of this sequence is an adult in good health. Sample: peripheral blood, taken on day 0 of AZD1222 vaccination. DNA of the CDR3: TGTGCCAGCAGCCCAGTGGCGGGAAACACCGGGGAGCTGTTTTTT. This encodes CASSPVAGNTGELFF.